This TCR beta chain is from a study of T cell responses to AZD1222 COVID-19 vaccine. Study information: Researchers grouped second doses given at about 4 or about 12 weeks into one pool.

TCRdb's copy holds only in-frame clones and misses some; the assay was immunoSEQ multiplex PCR. The table has more than 95,000 clones, approximately 88% seen once. The table lists this clone with a count of one. Antigen specificity is unknown. Study results and caveats: Variant regions that are unmutated are reportedly the target of nearly half of spike-specific TCRs.

The germline V and J ends were trimmed by 0 bases and 3 bases, with 8 bases remaining between them. This CDR3 region has 13 residues. Germline CDR1 reads GTSNPN; CDR2 reads SVGIG (reference sequence). The TCR comes from an adult in good health. Sequences were derived from peripheral blood, sampled on day 0 of AZD1222 vaccination. This sequence joins TRBV30 and TRBJ2-5; D not resolved. This chain's CDR3 is CAWSVLRKETQYF. The CDR3 DNA is TGTGCCTGGAGTGTACTCAGGAAAGAGACCCAGTACTTC.